These 12 T cell receptor beta chains came from one sample sequenced in a study of neurological immune-mediated disorders. The time point is: longitudinal time-point 2. TCRdb re-analysed the 5' RACE reads in MiXCR, keeping a single row per CDR3 protein. Of some 50,000 distinct CDR3 sequences listed, approximately 14% are singletons. The sequenced sample consisted of PBMCs. Receptor source: a male donor with HTLV-1-associated myelopathy (HAM/TSP).

This clonotype was seen many times. The J gene is TRBJ1-2, the V gene TRBV20-1; TRBD1 matches 12 bases. The CDR3 totals 16 residues. CDR1 and CDR2 from the germline V gene are DFQATT and SNEGSKA (reference sequence). V was clipped by 4 bases and J by 4 bases; unmatched bases: 10. This chain's CDR3 is CSATGTGGASVYGYTF. CDR3 coding DNA: TGCAGTGCTACGGGGACAGGGGGCGCGTCGGTCTATGGCTACACCTTC.

This clonotype was recorded at least ten times. The chain recombines TRBV27 with TRBJ1-2; 7 bases line up with TRBD1. CDR1 MNHEY and CDR2 SMNVEV come from the germline V gene (reference sequence). The CDR3 runs to 14 residues. With 2 bases clipped from V and 4 bases from J, the junction kept 4 bases outside the gene matches. The DNA for the CDR3 is TGTGCCAGCAGTTTACAGGGGGGAGCCTATGGCTACACCTTC. It encodes CASSLQGGAYGYTF.

In this sample, this clonotype turned up many times. This chain joins TRBV29-1 and TRBJ1-1; unclear D gene. The CDR3 totals 15 residues. The V gene lost 2 bases and the J gene lost 3 bases, with 16 bases spanning the gap. Germline loops: CDR1 SQVTM, CDR2 ANQGSEA. CDR3 sequence (DNA): TGCAGCGTTGAACCCCGGAGAGGGTTAGACACTGAAGCTTTCTTT. Translation gives CSVEPRRGLDTEAFF.

This clonotype was counted many times. This chain connects TRBV29-1 to TRBJ2-3; D uncertain. CDR1 SQVTM and CDR2 ANQGSEA come from the germline V gene. This CDR3 is 10 amino acids long. V was clipped by 8 bases and J by 6 bases, with 9 bases between them. CDR3 protein: CSSEWDTQYF. In DNA, the CDR3 is TGCAGCTCCGAGTGGGATACGCAGTATTTT.

CDR3: CASSRSDRPYTF. The CDR3 bases are TGTGCCAGCAGCCGTAGTGACAGGCCCTACACCTTC. The chain combines TRBV7-9 with TRBJ1-2; D possibly corresponds to TRBD1 (6 bases). This CDR3 has 12 residues. Per the germline V gene, CDR1 is SEHNR and CDR2 is FQNEAQ (reference sequence). Trimming took off 5 bases at V and 10 bases at J, with 14 bases between the two ends.

The CDR3: CASSRRRDGEQYF. The CDR3 DNA is TGTGCCAGCAGCCGGCGCAGGGATGGCGAGCAGTACTTC. The rearrangement joins TRBV7-9 to TRBJ2-7; possibly TRBD1 for D (5 bases). This CDR3 has 13 amino acids. The V and J ends lost 5 bases and 6 bases respectively, with 14 bases between them. The germline V gene encodes CDR1 SEHNR and CDR2 FQNEAQ (reference sequence).

The sample holds many counts of this clonotype. The chain is built from TRBV5-1 and TRBJ1-3, with D possibly matching TRBD1 (6 bases). The V gene's germline CDR1 is SGHRS and CDR2 YFSETQ. CDR3 length: 15 amino acids. Trimming shortened V by 3 bases and J by 2 bases, and 12 bases separated the two germline ends. CDR3 sequence (DNA): TGCGCCAGCAGCTCGACAGGCAGAACTGGAAACACCATATATTTT. Translating it yields CASSSTGRTGNTIYF.

This clonotype was observed at least ten times. The rearrangement uses TRBV9 and TRBJ2-2; D could derive from TRBD1 or TRBD2 (6 bases each). V was cut by 1 base and J by 1 base, with 17 bases left in between. From germline, CDR1 is SGDLS and CDR2 YYNGEE. There are 18 residues in the CDR3. The DNA of the CDR3 is TGTGCCAGCAGCGTACTGCCGGGGGCAGTGGGGAACACCGGGGAGCTGTTTTTT. Translated: CASSVLPGAVGNTGELFF.

This clonotype was seen repeatedly, ten times or more. The chain is built from TRBV9 and TRBJ2-7; perhaps TRBD1 as D (9 bases). V was trimmed by 5 bases and J by 4 bases, leaving 19 bases between them. The germline V gene encodes CDR1 SGDLS and CDR2 YYNGEE. CDR3 size: 15 residues. The CDR3, as DNA: TGTGCCAGCAGTAGCGGGACAGGGTTCGAGTACGAGCAGTACTTC. This translates into CASSSGTGFEYEQYF.

This clonotype showed up many times. The chain recombines TRBV20-1 with TRBJ2-1; 8 nucleotides agree with TRBD1. V lost 6 bases and J lost 12; bases outside the gene matches: 19. The CDR3 is made up of 15 amino acids. The V gene's germline CDR1 is DFQATT and CDR2 SNEGSKA (reference sequence). The CDR3 loop reads CSAADRTGTGFGQFF. As DNA, the CDR3 is TGCAGTGCCGCTGATCGGACAGGGACGGGGTTCGGGCAGTTCTTC.

At least ten counts were recorded for this clonotype. The rearrangement links TRBV27 to TRBJ2-7; D is unresolved. CDR1 MNHEY and CDR2 SMNVEV come from the germline V gene (reference sequence). The germline V and J ends were trimmed by 4 bases and 2 bases, with 12 bases remaining between them. The CDR3 runs 14 residues. The CDR3 DNA follows: TGTGCCAGCAGTTCGTCGCTGCAGGCCTACGAGCAGTACTTC. Its protein is CASSSSLQAYEQYF.

This clonotype was found many times. CDR3 bases: TGCAGTGCTCCTAGCGGGGGGGCCGGTGATACGCAGTATTTT. Its protein product is CSAPSGGAGDTQYF. The chain employs TRBV20-1 and TRBJ2-3, with TRBD2 matching 12 bases. V trimming: 5 bases; J trimming: 6 bases; junction bases outside the gene matches: 6. Germline V gene sequence: CDR1 DFQATT, CDR2 SNEGSKA (reference sequence). This CDR3 spans 14 amino acids.